The 10 T cell receptor beta chains below were found in one sample sequenced in a study of radiotherapy plus CTLA-4 blockade in lung cancer. Sequencing used immunoSEQ multiplex PCR; TCRdb keeps in-frame clones, though not all of them. The table records 70,000 to 90,000 clones, 60% to 85% of them present only once. This material consisted of peripheral blood, taken from a patient treated with radiotherapy plus ipilimumab. Source of these receptors: a human donor with non-small cell lung cancer whose response to radiotherapy plus ipilimumab could not be evaluated. Some clones in this sample may be carry-over from other donors' samples.

The rearrangement joins TRBV7-9 to TRBJ1-1; 8 nucleotides align to TRBD1. From germline, CDR1 is SEHNR and CDR2 FQNEAQ (reference sequence). V shed 5 bases, J shed 0 bases, and the junction held 5 bases outside the gene matches. The CDR3 has 15 residues. CDR3 nucleotides: TGTGCCAGCAGCCAGGACAGGGCTCTGAACACTGAAGCTTTCTTT. Translated, it gives CASSQDRALNTEAFF.

This clone has only a few counts. The chain carries TRBV18 and TRBJ1-2, with TRBD1 as a possible D gene (6 bases). Per the germline V gene, CDR1 is KGHSH and CDR2 is LQKENI. This CDR3 contains 15 residues. The V end lost 2 bases, the J end lost 5 bases, and 15 bases lay between the germline ends. CDR3 bases: TGTGCCAGCTCACCAGCCCCAGGGGAAAGTTATGGCTACACCTTC. This encodes CASSPAPGESYGYTF.

A note on this clone: This likely came from a read error, as a far larger clone is one base away. The chain uses TRBV7-9 and TRBJ2-3; 10 nucleotides match TRBD1. The CDR3 consists of 14 residues. Germline CDR1 reads SEHNR; CDR2 reads FQNEAQ (reference sequence). The CDR3 region has the DNA TGTGTCAGCAGCCCCGGGACAGGGGAAGTCACGCAGTATTTT. Translation gives CVSSPGTGEVTQYF.

The CDR3 DNA sequence: TGTGCCAGCAGCTTAGATGACAGGGAGGCTTTCTTT. It yields the protein CASSLDDREAFF. V gene TRBV11-3 combines with J gene TRBJ1-1, with 7 nucleotides matching TRBD1. CDR1 is SGHNT and CDR2 is YENEEA in the germline V gene. With 0 bases clipped from V and 11 bases from J, the junction kept 3 bases outside the gene matches. This CDR3 is built from 12 residues.

The V and J genes are TRBV27 and TRBJ1-5; tentatively, D is TRBD1 (6 bases). The CDR3 extends over 15 amino acids. Germline CDR1 MNHEY, CDR2 SMNVEV (reference sequence). Deletions cut 2 bases from V and 6 bases from J, with 14 bases between. The CDR3 sequence is CASSLKGGARQPQHF. The CDR3 coding sequence is TGTGCCAGCAGTTTAAAGGGGGGGGCTCGTCAGCCCCAGCATTTT.

The chain employs TRBV9 and TRBJ2-7; 10 nucleotides match TRBD1. The length of the CDR3 is 14 residues. Germline CDR1 SGDLS, CDR2 YYNGEE. V was clipped by 2 bases and J by 3 bases; unmatched bases: 2. The CDR3 sequence is CASSVGTGDYEQYF. CDR3 nucleotide sequence: TGTGCCAGCAGCGTGGGGACAGGGGACTACGAGCAGTACTTC.

A single count supports this clone. V and J are TRBV28 and TRBJ2-2, with 12 bases lining up with TRBD2. The CDR3 is 18 residues long. The J segment lost 4 bases and the V segment lost 7 bases, leaving 13 bases of the junction unmatched. In germline, CDR1 is MDHEN, CDR2 SYDVKM. The CDR3 reads CASIDIGWTSGVTGELFF. As DNA, the CDR3 is TGTGCCAGCATCGATATAGGGTGGACTAGCGGGGTCACCGGGGAGCTGTTTTTT. Full variable domain (remainder filled in from reference TRBV28 and TRBJ2-2): DVKVTQSSRYLVKRTGEKVFLECVQDMDHENMFWYRQDPGLGLRLIYFSYDVKMKEKGDIPEGYSVSREKKERFSLILESASTNQTSMYLCASIDIGWTSGVTGELFFGEGSRLTVL.

This chain connects TRBV30 to TRBJ1-1; D ambiguous. Trimming cost V 4 bases and J 1 base, with 10 bases left between them. CDR1 is GTSNPN, CDR2 SVGIG, per germline (reference sequence). The CDR3 sequence is 13 residues long. CDR3 DNA sequence: TGTGCCTGGACCTTCGGGGAGAACACTGAAGCTTTCTTT. Translated: CAWTFGENTEAFF.

The chain couples TRBV29-1 to TRBJ2-7, with 7 bases fitting TRBD1. The CDR3 sequence is 13 residues long. Trimming took 6 bases from V and 3 from J; bases not matched to a gene: 8. Germline loops: CDR1 SQVTM, CDR2 ANQGSEA. This CDR3 reads CSVCMGQCYEQYF. The CDR3 DNA is TGCAGCGTCTGCATGGGACAGTGCTACGAGCAGTACTTC.

This sequence joins TRBV2 and TRBJ1-2, with 7 bases that match TRBD1. CDR1 is SNHLY, CDR2 FYNNEI, per germline. The CDR3 runs 14 residues. Trimming took 4 bases from V and 3 from J; bases not matched to a gene: 5. The CDR3 nucleotides are TGTGCCAGCAGTGCTTCCAGGGGGGACTATGGCTACACCTTC. Its protein product is CASSASRGDYGYTF.